This T cell receptor (beta chain) was documented in a study of blood T cell repertoires in COVID-19. In the study overall: Material from acute and convalescent COVID-19 was sourced from the United States, Italy and Spain. T cells, B-cell-depleted T cells, or PBMCs supplied cDNA or gDNA.

Methods used by the authors: Counts of nucleated cells, estimated from reference gene primer amplification, were obtained. Data came from immunoSEQ multiplex PCR; TCRdb stores just in-frame clones and leaves some out. V and J calls and clone size follow that table, whereas D and trimming were derived from the DNA. This table has tens of thousands of clones, 70% to 80% appearing once. The CDR3 is made up of 14 amino acids. V dropped 6 bases and J dropped 5; count of bases not matched to a gene: 5. The V gene's germline CDR1 is MDHEN and CDR2 SYDVKM. The chain is built from TRBV28 and TRBJ2-1; TRBD1 matches at 9 bases. Sequences were obtained from peripheral blood. The sequence derives from a human donor in a cohort sampled during active COVID-19. The CDR3 sequence: CASSQQGANNEQFF. The CDR3 DNA is TGTGCCAGCAGCCAACAGGGGGCGAACAATGAGCAGTTCTTC.